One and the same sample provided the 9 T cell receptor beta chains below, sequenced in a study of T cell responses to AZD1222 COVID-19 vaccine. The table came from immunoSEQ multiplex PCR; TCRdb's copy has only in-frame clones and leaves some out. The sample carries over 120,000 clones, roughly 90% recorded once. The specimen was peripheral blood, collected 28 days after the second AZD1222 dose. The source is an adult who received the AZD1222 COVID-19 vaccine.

CDR3 nucleotide sequence: TGTGCCAGCAGCCCTGGGGGGTCCTACGAGCAGTACTTC. Amino acids: CASSPGGSYEQYF. V and J are TRBV5-6 and TRBJ2-7; tentative D call: TRBD2 (6 bases). Germline values: CDR1 SGHDT, CDR2 YYEEEE. CDR3 length: 13 amino acids. The V gene lost 4 bases and the J gene lost 1 base, with 9 bases spanning the gap.

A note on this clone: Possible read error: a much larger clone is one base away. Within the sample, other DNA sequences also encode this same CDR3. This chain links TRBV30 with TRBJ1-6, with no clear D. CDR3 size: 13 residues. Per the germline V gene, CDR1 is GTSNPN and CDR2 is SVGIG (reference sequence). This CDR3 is CAWGDSGRSPLHF. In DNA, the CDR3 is TGTGCTTGGGGTGATAGCGGGAGATCACCCCTCCACTTT.

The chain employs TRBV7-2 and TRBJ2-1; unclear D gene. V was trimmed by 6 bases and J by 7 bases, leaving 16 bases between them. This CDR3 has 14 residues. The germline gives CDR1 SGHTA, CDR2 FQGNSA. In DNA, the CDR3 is TGTGCCAGCAGACCCGTAGGGAACTCGAATGAGCAGTTCTTC. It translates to CASRPVGNSNEQFF.

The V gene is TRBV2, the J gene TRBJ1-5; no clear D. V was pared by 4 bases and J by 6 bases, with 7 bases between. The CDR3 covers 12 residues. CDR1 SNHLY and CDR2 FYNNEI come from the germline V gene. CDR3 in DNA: TGTGCCAGCAGTGGGGGTGGTCAGCCCCAGCATTTT. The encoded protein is CASSGGGQPQHF.

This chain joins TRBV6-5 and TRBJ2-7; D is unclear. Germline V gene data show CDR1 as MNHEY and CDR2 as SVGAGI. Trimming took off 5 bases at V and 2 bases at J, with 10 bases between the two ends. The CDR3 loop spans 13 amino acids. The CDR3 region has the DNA TGTGCCAGCAGTCCGACCCAGCCCTACGAGCAGTACTTC. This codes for CASSPTQPYEQYF.

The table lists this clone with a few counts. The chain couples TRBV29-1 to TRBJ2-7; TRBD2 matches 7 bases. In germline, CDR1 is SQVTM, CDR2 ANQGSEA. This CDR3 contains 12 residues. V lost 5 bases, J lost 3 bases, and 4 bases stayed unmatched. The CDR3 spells CSVSASGYEQYF. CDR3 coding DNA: TGCAGCGTTTCGGCTAGCGGCTACGAGCAGTACTTC.

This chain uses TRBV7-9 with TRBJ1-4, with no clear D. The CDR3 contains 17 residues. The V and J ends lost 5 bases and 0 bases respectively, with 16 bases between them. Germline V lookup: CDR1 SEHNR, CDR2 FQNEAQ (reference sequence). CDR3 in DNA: TGTGCCAGCAGCCACGTATCCCGACAAACAACTAATGAAAAACTGTTTTTT. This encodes CASSHVSRQTTNEKLFF.

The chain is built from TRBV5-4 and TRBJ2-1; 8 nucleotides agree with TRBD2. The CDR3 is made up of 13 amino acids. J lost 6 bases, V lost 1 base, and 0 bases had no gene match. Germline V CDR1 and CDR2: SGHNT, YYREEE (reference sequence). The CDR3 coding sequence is TGTGCCAGCAGCTTGCTAGCGGGCAATGAGCAGTTCTTC. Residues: CASSLLAGNEQFF.

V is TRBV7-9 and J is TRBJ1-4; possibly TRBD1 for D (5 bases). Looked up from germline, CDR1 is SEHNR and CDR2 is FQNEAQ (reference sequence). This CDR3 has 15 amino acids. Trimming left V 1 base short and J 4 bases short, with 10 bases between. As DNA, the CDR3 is TGTGCCAGCAGCTTAGTAGACAGCTTTAATGAAAAACTGTTTTTT. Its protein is CASSLVDSFNEKLFF.